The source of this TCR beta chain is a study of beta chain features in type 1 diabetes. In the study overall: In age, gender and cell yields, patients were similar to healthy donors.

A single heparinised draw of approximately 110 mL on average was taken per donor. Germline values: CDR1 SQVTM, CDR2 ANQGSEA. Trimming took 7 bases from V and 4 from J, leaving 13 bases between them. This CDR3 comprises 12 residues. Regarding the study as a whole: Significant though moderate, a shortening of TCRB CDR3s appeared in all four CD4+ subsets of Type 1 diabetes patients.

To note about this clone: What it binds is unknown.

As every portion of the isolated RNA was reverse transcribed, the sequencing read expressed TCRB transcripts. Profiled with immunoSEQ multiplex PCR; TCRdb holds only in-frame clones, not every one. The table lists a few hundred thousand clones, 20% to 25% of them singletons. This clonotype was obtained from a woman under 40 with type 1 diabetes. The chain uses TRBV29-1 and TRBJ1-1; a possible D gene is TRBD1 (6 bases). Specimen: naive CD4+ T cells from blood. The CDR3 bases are TGCAGCGGTGGACGGGACACCACTGAAGCTTTCTTT. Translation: CSGGRDTTEAFF.